The 30 T cell receptor beta chains presented below share a single source sample, sequenced in a study of control samples from healthy donors and cancer patients. The repertoire was sequenced with immunoSEQ multiplex PCR; TCRdb's copy has only in-frame clones and lacks some. The table lists about 51,000 clones, 80% of them singletons. Sequenced input: blood. The receptor source for this set is a man in his 70s in good health.

The rearrangement uses TRBV4-2 and TRBJ2-3, with D perhaps TRBD1 (5 bases). This CDR3 is 16 amino acids long. Trimming stripped 0 bases from V and 0 bases from J, with 10 bases between. Germline V gene sequence: CDR1 LGHNA, CDR2 YNFKEQ. The DNA of the CDR3 is TGTGCCAGCAGCCAAGAGGTGGCAGGGAGCACAGATACGCAGTATTTT. It codes for CASSQEVAGSTDTQYF.

The chain employs TRBV5-6 and TRBJ2-3; D gene unclear. Deletions cut 3 bases from V and 1 base from J, with 6 bases between. Germline lookup yields CDR1 SGHDT and CDR2 YYEEEE. This CDR3 is 13 amino acids long. As DNA, the CDR3 is TGTGCCAGCAGCTCACTCCGCACAGATACGCAGTATTTT. This codes for CASSSLRTDTQYF.

In its sample, this clone was seen a few times. The chain combines TRBV9 with TRBJ2-7; D not certain. CDR3 length equals 14 residues. Between the trimmed V and J ends, which lost 0 bases and 0 bases, there was a span of 7 bases. Germline CDR1 and CDR2: SGDLS and YYNGEE. Here the CDR3 reads CASSVVPSSYEQYF. The CDR3 DNA follows: TGTGCCAGCAGCGTAGTGCCCTCCTCCTACGAGCAGTACTTC. Full variable domain (rest looked up from reference TRBV9 and TRBJ2-7): DSGVTQTPKHLITATGQRVTLRCSPRSGDLSVYWYQQSLDQGLQFLIQYYNGEERAKGNILERFSAQQFPDLHSELNLSSLELGDSALYFCASSVVPSSYEQYFGPGTRLTVT.

This clone occurred once. The gene calls are TRBV10-2 and TRBJ1-1, with 7 bases aligning to TRBD1. CDR1 and CDR2 from the germline V gene are WSHSY and SAAADI. This CDR3 spans 16 amino acids. Trimming at V came to 4 bases and at J to 3 bases, leaving 11 bases not matched to a gene. CDR3 residues: CASSGLRGQPDTEAFF. The CDR3 nucleotides read TGCGCCAGCAGTGGTCTGAGGGGACAGCCCGACACTGAAGCTTTCTTT.

A remark on this clone: A junction boundary mismatches the germline segment, possibly from a read error. This chain joins TRBV2 and TRBJ1-2; D is ambiguous. The CDR3 runs to 14 residues. Germline CDR1 is SNHLY and CDR2 is FYNNEI. This CDR3 reads CASTEISLNYGYTF. CDR3 DNA sequence: TGTGCCAGCACTGAAATATCCCTTAACTATGGCTACACCTTC.

The genes are TRBV19 and TRBJ2-3; TRBD2 agrees at 9 bases. Looked up from germline, CDR1 is LNHDA and CDR2 is SQIVND (reference sequence). This CDR3 spans 14 amino acids. The V and J ends lost 3 bases and 5 bases, in that order; junction bases with no gene match: 3. The DNA of the CDR3 is TGTGCCAGTAGTATTGGGACTAGCCTAGATACGCAGTATTTT. It translates to CASSIGTSLDTQYF. Full variable domain (rest looked up from reference TRBV19 and TRBJ2-3): DGGITQSPKYLFRKEGQNVTLSCEQNLNHDAMYWYRQDPGQGLRLIYYSQIVNDFQKGDIAEGYSVSREKKESFPLTVTSAQKNPTAFYLCASSIGTSLDTQYFGPGTRLTVL.

This clone has a handful of counts. The CDR3 here is CASSEAPGVETQYF. The CDR3 DNA reads as TGTGCCAGCAGTGAAGCCCCAGGGGTAGAGACCCAGTACTTC. The chain uses TRBV6-1 and TRBJ2-5, with D possibly TRBD1 on 6 matching bases. Germline CDR1 and CDR2: MNHNS and SASEGT. CDR3 length: 14 amino acids. The ends were cut back, 0 bases at V and 4 bases at J, with 9 bases in the middle.

The chain has TRBV18 and TRBJ1-2; no clear D gene. Per the germline V gene, CDR1 is KGHSH and CDR2 is LQKENI. This CDR3 spans 13 amino acids. V was shortened by 2 bases and J by 0 bases, with 4 bases between the two germline ends. In nucleotides, the CDR3 is TGTGCCAGCTCACCAGACACTAACTATGGCTACACCTTC. Translated: CASSPDTNYGYTF.

For this clone: This sample includes further DNA sequences coding for the same CDR3. The rearrangement uses TRBV29-1 and TRBJ2-6; no clear D. Trimming pared 4 bases from V and 1 base from J, leaving 5 bases between. Per germline, CDR1 SQVTM and CDR2 ANQGSEA. This CDR3 contains 13 residues. Here the CDR3 reads CSVALSGANVLTF. CDR3 bases: TGCAGCGTTGCCCTTTCTGGGGCCAACGTCCTGACTTTC.

By its share, this clone is medium-sized. A read error may account for a junction end that differs from germline. The genes are TRBV27 and TRBJ1-3; D unresolved. This CDR3 has 13 amino acids. In germline, CDR1 is MNHEY, CDR2 SMNVEV (reference sequence). DNA for the CDR3: TGTGCCAGCAGATTATTGGGGGGAAACACCATATATTTT. As protein: CASRLLGGNTIYF.

The chain employs TRBV30 and TRBJ2-1; a possible D gene is TRBD2 (6 bases). Germline CDR1 and CDR2: GTSNPN and SVGIG (reference sequence). Trimming removed 2 bases at V and 15 bases at J, with 17 bases between. This CDR3 has 12 amino acids. The CDR3 nucleotides are TGTGCCTGGAGTCTGGGGACTTGGGATCCGTTCTTC. It codes for CAWSLGTWDPFF.

V and J are TRBV6-1 and TRBJ1-1, with D uncertain. Trimming took off 3 bases at V and 4 bases at J, with 9 bases between the two ends. The CDR3 spans 13 residues. From germline, CDR1 is MNHNS and CDR2 SASEGT. The CDR3 region is CASSESWGTEAFF. CDR3 nucleotide sequence: TGTGCCAGCAGTGAGTCCTGGGGCACTGAAGCTTTCTTT.

This chain uses TRBV7-2 with TRBJ2-7, with 9 nucleotides matching TRBD1. Germline V gene data show CDR1 as SGHTA and CDR2 as FQGNSA. CDR3 length: 14 residues. V shed 3 bases and J 6 bases; nucleotides not matched to a gene: 6. The CDR3 here is CASSFGTGSGEQYF. CDR3 nucleotides: TGTGCCAGCAGCTTTGGGACAGGGAGCGGCGAGCAGTACTTC.

DNA for the CDR3: TGTGCCAGCAGCCAAACCCCAAAGGCCATACAGGGGGCAGAGCAGTTCTTC. Protein: CASSQTPKAIQGAEQFF. This rearrangement joins TRBV7-2 to TRBJ2-1, with 9 nucleotides matching TRBD1. The CDR3 extends over 17 amino acids. Germline CDR1 reads SGHTA; CDR2 reads FQGNSA. V lost 5 bases, J lost 10 bases, and 18 bases stayed unmatched.

V usage is TRBV6-2 or TRBV6-3 and J usage is TRBJ1-4; TRBD1 might be the D (6 bases). The V gene's germline CDR1 is MNHEY and CDR2 SVGEGT. The CDR3 is made up of 15 amino acids. V was shortened by 5 bases and J by 8 bases, with 18 bases between the two germline ends. The CDR3 sequence: CASSTPHRGQEKLFF. The CDR3 coding sequence is TGTGCCAGCAGTACACCCCATCGGGGGCAGGAAAAACTGTTTTTT.

This chain connects TRBV24-1 to TRBJ2-1, with D possibly being TRBD2 (6 bases). Trimming left V 1 base short and J 7 bases short, with 19 bases between. This CDR3 contains 17 residues. CDR1 is KGHDR, CDR2 SFDVKD, per germline. The CDR3 is CATSDFIESGSGNEQFF. The CDR3 DNA follows: TGTGCCACCAGTGATTTTATCGAGTCGGGGAGCGGGAATGAGCAGTTCTTC.

The chain carries TRBV7-3 and TRBJ2-1, with a possible D match to TRBD2 (5 bases). CDR1 is SGHTA, CDR2 FQGTGA, per germline. The V gene lost 0 bases and the J gene lost 3 bases, with 9 bases spanning the gap. The CDR3 has 15 residues. CDR3 nucleotide sequence: TGTGCCAGCAGCTTAACCAGCGGCATCTACAATGAGCAGTTCTTC. Translating gives CASSLTSGIYNEQFF.

This clone was detected only a few times. The V call is TRBV5-6, the J call TRBJ2-2; TRBD1 agrees at 11 bases. The CDR3 covers 17 residues. In germline, CDR1 is SGHDT, CDR2 YYEEEE. The V and J ends lost 4 bases and 4 bases, in that order; junction bases with no gene match: 9. The CDR3 protein is CASSPPWGTGGTGELFF. CDR3 sequence (DNA): TGTGCCAGCAGCCCGCCCTGGGGGACAGGGGGCACCGGGGAGCTGTTTTTT.

The V gene is TRBV7-6, the J gene TRBJ2-1, with 8 bases that match TRBD2. The CDR3 consists of 15 residues. Germline V gene data show CDR1 as SGHVS and CDR2 as FNYEAQ. V shed 5 bases and J 10 bases; nucleotides not matched to a gene: 13. CDR3 sequence reads: CASSRLAGTPGEQFF. The CDR3 bases are TGTGCCAGCAGCCGATTAGCGGGAACCCCAGGAGAGCAGTTCTTC.

This chain joins TRBV12-3 or TRBV12-4 and TRBJ1-2; D gene unclear. Trimming pared 7 bases from V and 4 bases from J, leaving 13 bases between. This CDR3 has 13 amino acids. As DNA, the CDR3 is TGTGCCAGCACCATGGACCTATCCTATGGCTACACCTTC. This encodes CASTMDLSYGYTF.

This clone was observed once. The rearrangement uses TRBV6-4 and TRBJ2-2, with D perhaps TRBD2 (5 bases). Germline V gene lookup returns CDR1 MRHNA and CDR2 SNTAGT. Trimming removed 8 bases from V and 6 bases from J, with 16 bases in between. This CDR3 has 14 residues. The DNA for the CDR3 is TGTGCCAGCCCCGAGGGTGGGCTCTCCGGGGAGCTGTTTTTT. The encoded protein is CASPEGGLSGELFF.

The chain employs TRBV15 and TRBJ2-7; 9 nucleotides agree with TRBD2. This CDR3 comprises 13 residues. The V gene's germline CDR1 is LNHNV and CDR2 YYDKDF (reference sequence). Trimming removed 8 bases from V and 6 bases from J; junction bases left unmatched: 8. The DNA for the CDR3 is TGTGCCACCGGGCGGGAGGGCCTACCCGAGCAGTACTTC. Translation: CATGREGLPEQYF.

The CDR3 reads CASSKTGTGNYGYTF. CDR3 DNA sequence: TGTGCCAGCAGCAAAACCGGGACAGGAAACTATGGCTACACCTTC. The J gene is TRBJ1-2, the V gene TRBV11-2, with 8 bases aligning to TRBD1. Germline trimming cut 5 bases from V and 2 bases from J; bases unmatched to any gene: 7. This CDR3 is built from 15 residues. The germline V gene has CDR1 SGHAT and CDR2 FQNNGV.

The chain joins TRBV15 to TRBJ1-2; a weak D match, TRBD1 (5 bases). Trimming removed 1 base at V and 8 bases at J, with 14 bases between. Germline V gives CDR1 LNHNV, CDR2 YYDKDF (reference sequence). The CDR3 loop spans 14 amino acids. DNA of the CDR3: TGTGCCACCAGCAGAGGAAGCGGGACGAGAGGCTACACCTTC. Encoded protein: CATSRGSGTRGYTF. The full variable domain, in which reference TRBV15 and TRBJ1-2 provide the parts outside the CDR3, is DAMVIQNPRYQVTQFGKPVTLSCSQTLNHNVMYWYQQKSSQAPKLLFHYYDKDFNNEADTPDNFQSRRPNTSFCFLDIRSPGLGDTAMYLCATSRGSGTRGYTFGSGTRLTVV.

This clone was counted only a few times. The genes are TRBV28 and TRBJ2-6; D possibly uses TRBD1 or TRBD2 (5 bases each). Germline CDR1 MDHEN, CDR2 SYDVKM. The CDR3 is made up of 18 amino acids. V was pared by 1 base and J by 2 bases, with 15 bases between. The CDR3 spells CASSLSRGPRTGANVLTF. The CDR3 bases are TGTGCCAGCAGTTTATCGAGGGGACCAAGGACTGGGGCCAACGTCCTGACTTTC.

This clone was counted at least ten times. The chain links TRBV28 to TRBJ2-7; D uncertain. The CDR3 has 13 amino acids. From germline, CDR1 is MDHEN and CDR2 SYDVKM. Trimming took 2 bases from V and 4 from J, leaving 9 bases between them. The CDR3 spells CASSLGIGYEQYF. Written as DNA, the CDR3 is TGTGCCAGCAGTTTAGGCATAGGTTACGAGCAGTACTTC.

A remark on this clone: Different DNA sequences within this sample yield the same CDR3. The chain has TRBV2 and TRBJ2-5, with no clear D. There are 11 residues in the CDR3. Trimming took 2 bases from V and 2 from J, leaving 0 bases between them. Germline CDR1 is SNHLY and CDR2 is FYNNEI. The DNA for the CDR3 is TGTGCCAGCAGTGAACAAGAGACCCAGTACTTC. Its translation is CASSEQETQYF.

The genes are TRBV7-2 and TRBJ1-2; TRBD1 is a possible D gene (5 bases). The germline gives CDR1 SGHTA, CDR2 FQGNSA. The V end was cut by 3 bases, the J end by 0 bases, with 8 bases between. The CDR3 length is 14 residues. The CDR3 reads CASSLGPANYGYTF. DNA for the CDR3: TGTGCCAGCAGCTTGGGGCCGGCTAACTATGGCTACACCTTC. Supplemented by reference TRBV7-2 and TRBJ1-2, the full variable domain reads GAGVSQSPSNKVTEKGKDVELRCDPISGHTALYWYRQSLGQGLEFLIYFQGNSAPDKSGLPSDRFSAERTGGSVSTLTIQRTQQEDSAVYLCASSLGPANYGYTFGSGTRLTVV.

The chain uses TRBV11-2 and TRBJ2-1, with TRBD2 as a possible D gene (6 bases). The CDR3 sequence is 11 residues long. The V gene's germline CDR1 is SGHAT and CDR2 FQNNGV. Trimming stripped 3 bases from V and 10 bases from J, with 7 bases between. CDR3 bases: TGTGCCAGCAGCTTCGGGGGAGAGCAGTTCTTC. Translating it yields CASSFGGEQFF.

The chain employs TRBV29-1 and TRBJ1-5; D perhaps matches TRBD1 (5 bases). Germline V lookup: CDR1 SQVTM, CDR2 ANQGSEA. With 6 bases removed from V and 11 bases from J, the gap between germline ends came to 14 bases. This CDR3 spans 11 amino acids. CDR3 loop: CSVWDGVAQHF. CDR3 nucleotide sequence: TGCAGCGTCTGGGACGGCGTGGCCCAGCATTTT.